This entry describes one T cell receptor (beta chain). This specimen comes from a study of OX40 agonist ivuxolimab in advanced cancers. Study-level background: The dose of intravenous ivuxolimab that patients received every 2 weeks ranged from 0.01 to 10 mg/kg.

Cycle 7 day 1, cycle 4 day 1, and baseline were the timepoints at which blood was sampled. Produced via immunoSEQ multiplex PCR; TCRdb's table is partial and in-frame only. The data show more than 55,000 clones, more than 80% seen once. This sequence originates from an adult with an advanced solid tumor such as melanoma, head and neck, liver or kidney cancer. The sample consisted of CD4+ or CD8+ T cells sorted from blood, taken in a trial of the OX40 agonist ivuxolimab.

Here the CDR3 reads CASSSRTQVSGYTF. The CDR3 coding sequence is TGTGCCAGCAGCTCCAGGACGCAGGTCTCTGGCTACACCTTC. J is TRBJ1-2 and V is TRBV7-9, with D unresolved. CDR3 size: 14 residues. V was shortened by 4 bases and J by 7 bases, with 16 bases between the two germline ends. CDR1 is SEHNR, CDR2 FQNEAQ, per germline (reference sequence).